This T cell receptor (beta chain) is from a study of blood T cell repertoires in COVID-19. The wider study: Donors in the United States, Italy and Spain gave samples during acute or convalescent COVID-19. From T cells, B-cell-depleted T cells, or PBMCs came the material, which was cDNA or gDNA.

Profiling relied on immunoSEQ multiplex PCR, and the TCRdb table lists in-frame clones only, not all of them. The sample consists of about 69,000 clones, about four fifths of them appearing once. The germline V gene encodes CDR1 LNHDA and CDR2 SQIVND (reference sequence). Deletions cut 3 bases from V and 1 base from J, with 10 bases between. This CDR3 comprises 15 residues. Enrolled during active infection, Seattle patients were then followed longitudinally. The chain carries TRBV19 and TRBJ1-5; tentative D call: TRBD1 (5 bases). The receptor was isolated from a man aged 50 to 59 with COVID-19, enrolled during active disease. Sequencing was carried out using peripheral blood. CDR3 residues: CASSIWGQSNQPQHF. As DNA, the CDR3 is TGTGCCAGTAGTATTTGGGGCCAGAGCAATCAGCCCCAGCATTTT.